Only a few counts were recorded for the clone carrying this T cell receptor (beta chain). What it recognizes is unknown. In germline, CDR1 is LNHNV, CDR2 YYDKDF (reference sequence). The CDR3 spans 13 residues. V lost 4 bases to trimming and J lost 7 bases, with 13 bases between them. The data are from a study of blood T cells in healthy people across ages. Whole-study results and caveats: Among long-lived donors, naive CD4+ cells were more numerous and diversity higher than in aged donors.

A sample-barcoded 5' primer and a J-beta primer mix were used in a second PCR of about 6 to 12 cycles. One entry per CDR3 protein results from TCRdb running MiXCR on the 5' RACE reads. In the table there are about 970,000 distinct CDR3 sequences, about 51% of which are singletons. Donation came from healthy Caucasian individuals in Russia who were aged 6 to 90. Every sample had a minimum of 6.5 million PBMCs isolated. Sample: blood. The chain recombines TRBV15 with TRBJ2-5, with no clear D. This receptor was obtained from a woman in her fifties or sixties in good health. DNA of the CDR3: TGTGCCACCAGCATCCCTAACGTGGGGACCCAGTACTTC. It yields the protein CATSIPNVGTQYF.